The entry below gives a single T cell receptor (beta chain) sequence along with its context. Its antigen remains unknown. Unique molecular identifiers were built into the TCRbeta library. TCRdb reanalysed the PCR reads using MiXCR and keeps one entry per CDR3 protein. This sample has 500,000 to 650,000 distinct CDR3 sequences, with approximately 10% found just once. This sample is part of a study of T-cell reconstitution after alpha-beta-depleted transplantation in children. Germline V gene lookup returns CDR1 SGHRS and CDR2 YFSETQ. V was pared by 1 base and J by 3 bases, with 14 bases between. The CDR3 contains 16 residues. Notes on the study in general: The main origin of T-cell counts and diversity one year after transplant was newly produced T cells.

This clonotype was obtained from a female patient aged 2-9 years who had a stem cell transplant for aplastic anemia, so the T cells may come from the graft donor. The chain carries TRBV5-1 and TRBJ2-4; D ambiguous. The sequencing here drew on PBMCs, mostly from graft donor cells, taken 180 days after TCRalphabeta/CD19-depleted stem cell transplant. For the CDR3, the DNA is TGCGCCAGCAGCTTGATAGGGAATGTCGGCAAAAACATTCAGTACTTC. As protein: CASSLIGNVGKNIQYF.